The next 30 T cell receptor beta chains were all read from a single sample in a study of T cells after posttransplantation cyclophosphamide. The data were produced by immunoSEQ multiplex PCR, yet TCRdb's version contains in-frame clones alone and is incomplete. The sample lists tens of thousands of clones; roughly 95% were seen once. Input material: PBMCs. The receptors originated from a woman in her 30s in good health and a related stem cell transplant donor.

The CDR3 is CATSGTTLLDRATGELFF. CDR3 DNA sequence: TGCGCCACCTCCGGGACCACCCTCCTCGACCGTGCGACCGGGGAGCTGTTTTTT. The genes are TRBV10-2 and TRBJ2-2; tentatively, D is TRBD1 or TRBD2 (5 bases each). This CDR3 has 18 residues. Germline CDR1 reads WSHSY; CDR2 reads SAAADI. Trimming removed 10 bases at V and 5 bases at J, with 29 bases between.

This sequence joins TRBV18 and TRBJ2-7; the match to TRBD1 covers 8 bases. V lost 3 bases and J lost 3; bases outside the gene matches: 7. CDR3 length: 15 residues. The germline V gene encodes CDR1 KGHSH and CDR2 LQKENI. The CDR3 DNA follows: TGTGCCAGCTCACCGGGGTGGACAGGGAACTACGAGCAGTACTTC. This codes for CASSPGWTGNYEQYF.

The CDR3, as DNA: TGTGCCAGCAGCTCTCCAAGGAGAGAAGCTTTCTTT. It yields the protein CASSSPRREAFF. The gene calls are TRBV5-4 and TRBJ1-1; D is unclear. Trimming took off 3 bases at V and 8 bases at J, with 11 bases between the two ends. There are 12 residues in the CDR3. CDR1 is SGHNT, CDR2 YYREEE, per germline (reference sequence).

This clone was seen just once. The rearrangement uses TRBV5-6 and TRBJ2-7; TRBD1 matches 10 bases. CDR1 and CDR2 from the germline V gene are SGHDT and YYEEEE. This CDR3 is built from 14 residues. V lost 2 bases to trimming and J lost 4 bases; unmatched junction nucleotides: 3. The CDR3 DNA sequence: TGTGCCAGCAGCTTAGACAGGGGGCGGTACGAGCAGTACTTC. Translation: CASSLDRGRYEQYF.

The chain couples TRBV29-1 to TRBJ2-3; 7 bases are shared with TRBD2. V lost 7 bases and J lost 2; bases outside the gene matches: 12. CDR3 size: 15 residues. Per the germline V gene, CDR1 is SQVTM and CDR2 is ANQGSEA. The CDR3 loop is CSAQGGSGFTDTQYF. The CDR3 bases are TGCAGCGCCCAGGGAGGTAGCGGGTTCACAGATACGCAGTATTTT.

The rearrangement links TRBV6-6 to TRBJ2-5, with TRBD2 as a possible D gene (5 bases). The CDR3 runs to 16 residues. Trimming removed 5 bases at V and 2 bases at J, with 18 bases between. Germline-derived CDR1 and CDR2 are MNHNY and SVGAGI (reference sequence). The CDR3 nucleotides read TGTGCCAGCAGTCGGGGAATTAGGGAGTTACAAGAGACCCAGTACTTC. This encodes CASSRGIRELQETQYF.

In its sample, this clone was seen once. The J gene is TRBJ1-6, the V gene TRBV23-1, with TRBD1 identical over 11 bases. TRBV23-1 carries the ORF label, with uncertain function. There are 19 residues in the CDR3. V gave up 2 bases and J gave up 10 bases; unmatched junction bases: 16. In nucleotides, the CDR3 is TGCGCCAGCAGTCAACCGGAAGAGGACAGGGGGCGCTGTCGGTCACCCCTCCACTTT. It yields the protein CASSQPEEDRGRCRSPLHF.

This rearrangement joins TRBV19 to TRBJ1-5, with 7 bases that match TRBD1. The germline CDR1 and CDR2 sequences are LNHDA and SQIVND (reference sequence). Trimming cost V 6 bases and J 5 bases; bases outside gene matches: 4. The length of the CDR3 is 13 residues. The CDR3 bases are TGTGCCAGTAGCGGGACAGCGGATCAGCCCCAGCATTTT. This encodes CASSGTADQPQHF.

V is TRBV4-1 and J is TRBJ1-6; 8 bases match TRBD1. Losses at the gene ends were 0 bases for V and 0 bases for J; bases not matched to a gene: 10. The CDR3 loop spans 20 amino acids. The germline V gene encodes CDR1 MGHRA and CDR2 YSYEKL. DNA of the CDR3: TGCGCCAGCAGCCAAGATCGGCCAGGGGGCCCCAGCTCCTATAATTCACCCCTCCACTTT. Protein product: CASSQDRPGGPSSYNSPLHF.

The genes are TRBV11-2 and TRBJ2-7; TRBD1 is a possible D gene (5 bases). The CDR3 is 14 residues long. The germline V and J ends were trimmed by 1 base and 6 bases, with 13 bases remaining between them. Looked up from germline, CDR1 is SGHAT and CDR2 is FQNNGV. As DNA, the CDR3 is TGTGCCAGCAGCTTAGTCCCTGTAAGGGGCGAGCAGTACTTC. It encodes CASSLVPVRGEQYF.

This chain joins TRBV7-9 and TRBJ2-3, with D possibly being TRBD1 (6 bases). CDR1 SEHNR and CDR2 FQNEAQ come from the germline V gene (reference sequence). CDR3 length: 15 residues. V gave up 5 bases and J gave up 8 bases, with 20 bases separating them. CDR3 region: CASSRSDSALGTQYF. The CDR3 DNA reads TGTGCCAGCAGCCGCTCGGACAGCGCCTTGGGTACGCAGTATTTT. Together with reference TRBV7-9 and TRBJ2-3, the CDR3 gives the full variable domain: DTGVSQNPRHKITKRGQNVTFRCDPISEHNRLYWYRQTLGQGPEFLTYFQNEAQLEKSRLLSDRFSAERPKGSFSTLEIQRTEQGDSAMYLCASSRSDSALGTQYFGPGTRLTVL.

V gene TRBV9 combines with J gene TRBJ2-2; 8 bases align to TRBD2. V was clipped by 3 bases and J by 6 bases; unmatched bases: 16. The CDR3 extends over 18 amino acids. The germline CDR1 and CDR2 sequences are SGDLS and YYNGEE. In DNA, the CDR3 is TGTGCCAGCAGCGCTTCCCCGAGCCTAGCGGGTTTGTCCGGGGAGCTGTTTTTT. It encodes CASSASPSLAGLSGELFF.

CDR3 protein: CAWSRGPLANYGYTF. The CDR3 DNA is TGTGCCTGGAGTCGGGGACCGTTAGCTAACTATGGCTACACCTTC. The chain carries TRBV30 and TRBJ1-2, with D maybe TRBD1 (5 bases). Germline-derived CDR1 and CDR2 are GTSNPN and SVGIG (reference sequence). The CDR3 extends over 15 amino acids. V was cut by 2 bases and J by 0 bases, with 13 bases left in between.

This clone was seen only once. The chain links TRBV5-1 to TRBJ2-7; a possible D gene is TRBD2 (7 bases). Germline lookup yields CDR1 SGHRS and CDR2 YFSETQ. CDR3 length equals 16 residues. The V gene lost 0 bases and the J gene lost 3 bases, with 16 bases spanning the gap. CDR3 sequence (DNA): TGCGCCAGCAGCTTGGGCGGCGGGGGAGGGGGCTACGAGCAGTACTTC. This translates into CASSLGGGGGGYEQYF. The full variable domain, completed using reference TRBV5-1 and TRBJ2-7, is KAGVTQTPRYLIKTRGQQVTLSCSPISGHRSVSWYQQTPGQGLQFLFEYFSETQRNKGNFPGRFSGRQFSNSRSEMNVSTLELGDSALYLCASSLGGGGGGYEQYFGPGTRLTVT.

This chain links TRBV6-1 with TRBJ1-2; D ambiguous. Germline V gene data show CDR1 as MNHNS and CDR2 as SASEGT. This CDR3 is built from 14 residues. V lost 0 bases, J lost 4 bases, and 9 bases lay in between. The CDR3 is CASSEARQTYGYTF. The CDR3 DNA reads TGTGCCAGCAGTGAAGCGCGCCAGACCTATGGCTACACCTTC.

The chain has TRBV10-3 and TRBJ1-5; maybe TRBD1 (5 bases). The CDR3 length is 14 residues. V lost 2 bases and J 6 bases, leaving 11 bases between the germline ends. Germline loops: CDR1 ENHRY, CDR2 SYGVKD. The CDR3 DNA sequence: TGTGCCATCAGTGAGGGGTTGGACACTCAGCCCCAGCATTTT. Translation: CAISEGLDTQPQHF.

The chain links TRBV7-9 to TRBJ1-4; the match to TRBD1 covers 8 bases. There are 18 residues in the CDR3. Germline V gives CDR1 SEHNR, CDR2 FQNEAQ (reference sequence). After removal of 4 bases from V and 8 bases from J, the junction contained 18 bases not matched to a gene. The CDR3 sequence: CASSSRVSPDRASEKLFF. For the CDR3, the DNA is TGTGCCAGCAGCTCGAGAGTGTCCCCGGACAGGGCGAGCGAAAAACTGTTTTTT.

The chain carries TRBV5-4 and TRBJ2-1; D is unclear. With 4 bases removed from V and 5 bases from J, the gap between germline ends came to 7 bases. The CDR3 covers 12 residues. Looked up from germline, CDR1 is SGHNT and CDR2 is YYREEE (reference sequence). In DNA form, the CDR3 reads TGTGCCAGCAGCCCCCCAGACAATGAGCAGTTCTTC. Its translation is CASSPPDNEQFF.

The chain carries TRBV19 and TRBJ2-5; no firm D call. Trimming removed 4 bases at V and 1 base at J, with 19 bases between. Germline CDR1 is LNHDA and CDR2 is SQIVND (reference sequence). This CDR3 contains 17 residues. The CDR3 sequence is CASSTPTPGRTQETQYF. CDR3 sequence (DNA): TGTGCCAGTAGTACGCCCACGCCGGGCAGAACCCAAGAGACCCAGTACTTC.

Points on this clone: The junction differs from germline at one of its ends, possibly a read error. V is TRBV6-6 and J is TRBJ2-2; D gene uncertain. This CDR3 spans 12 amino acids. Germline lookup yields CDR1 MNHNY and CDR2 SVGAGI (reference sequence). CDR3 in amino acids: CASTGYTGELFF. The CDR3 DNA reads as TGTGCCAGCACCGGGTACACGGGGGAGCTGTTTTTT.

The chain has TRBV10-3 and TRBJ1-6, with TRBD1 matching over 9 bases. This CDR3 spans 15 amino acids. Unmatched junction bases numbered 11, after V lost 8 bases and J lost 9 bases. CDR1 and CDR2 from the germline V gene are ENHRY and SYGVKD. This chain's CDR3 is CAIGQPGQGLSPLHF. The CDR3 DNA reads TGTGCCATCGGCCAACCGGGACAGGGACTTTCACCCCTCCACTTT.

The chain couples TRBV18 to TRBJ1-1, with D unclear. Looked up from germline, CDR1 is KGHSH and CDR2 is LQKENI. The V end lost 3 bases, the J end lost 4 bases, and 12 bases lay between the germline ends. The CDR3 extends over 14 amino acids. The CDR3 spells CASSPAPVGTEAFF. Written as DNA, the CDR3 is TGTGCCAGCTCACCTGCTCCGGTTGGCACTGAAGCTTTCTTT.

Here the CDR3 reads CASTSAGTNMRTQYF. The CDR3 region has the DNA TGTGCCAGCACCTCCGCCGGGACAAATATGCGTACGCAGTATTTT. The rearrangement uses TRBV27 and TRBJ2-3; tentatively, D is TRBD1 (6 bases). Germline V gives CDR1 MNHEY, CDR2 SMNVEV (reference sequence). V lost 7 bases to trimming and J lost 8 bases, with 22 bases between them. The CDR3 is made up of 15 amino acids.

The chain links TRBV6-5 to TRBJ2-1; D may be TRBD2 (5 bases). The CDR3 has 12 amino acids. Germline CDR1 MNHEY, CDR2 SVGAGI. Trimming pared 4 bases from V and 7 bases from J, leaving 8 bases between. CDR3 loop: CASSSPGNEQFF. In DNA form, the CDR3 reads TGTGCCAGCAGTTCCCCGGGGAATGAGCAGTTCTTC.

The CDR3 reads CASSSDRGETEAFF. CDR3 nucleotides: TGCGCCAGCAGCTCAGACAGGGGAGAAACTGAAGCTTTCTTT. The V gene is TRBV5-1, the J gene TRBJ1-1, with TRBD1 identical over 8 bases. The J segment lost 5 bases and the V segment lost 3 bases, leaving 6 bases of the junction unmatched. Per germline, CDR1 SGHRS and CDR2 YFSETQ. This CDR3 comprises 14 residues.

The chain links TRBV25-1 to TRBJ2-7, with TRBD2 identical over 10 bases. The CDR3 has 12 amino acids. Looked up from germline, CDR1 is MGHDK and CDR2 is SYGVNS. V shed 7 bases, J shed 5 bases, and the junction held 2 bases outside the gene matches. The CDR3 region has the DNA TGTGCCAGCACAGCGGGGGGGGACGAGCAGTACTTC. Amino acid sequence: CASTAGGDEQYF.

The chain employs TRBV7-2 and TRBJ1-4; D is uncertain. This CDR3 has 13 amino acids. In germline, CDR1 is SGHTA, CDR2 FQGNSA. The V end lost 7 bases, the J end lost 8 bases, and 14 bases lay between the germline ends. CDR3 residues: CASTSGRGEKLFF. The CDR3 nucleotides are TGTGCCAGCACTTCGGGCCGAGGAGAAAAACTGTTTTTT.

This clone showed up just once. The chain has TRBV18 and TRBJ2-7, with 7 bases aligning to TRBD1. From germline, CDR1 is KGHSH and CDR2 LQKENI. The length of the CDR3 is 14 residues. Unmatched junction bases numbered 4, after V lost 3 bases and J lost 2 bases. The CDR3 loop is CASSPPTGTYEQYF. The CDR3 DNA reads TGTGCCAGCTCACCCCCGACAGGGACCTACGAGCAGTACTTC.

The CDR3 loop is CASSRLAGVQETQYF. The CDR3 DNA sequence: TGTGCCAGCAGCCGGTTAGCGGGGGTCCAAGAGACCCAGTACTTC. The V call is TRBV7-3, the J call TRBJ2-5, with 9 bases fitting TRBD2. The V gene end was trimmed by 5 bases and the J gene end by 1 base; junction bases not matched to a gene: 5. This CDR3 spans 15 amino acids. CDR1 and CDR2 (germline): SGHTA, FQGTGA. Together with reference TRBV7-3 and TRBJ2-5, the CDR3 gives the full variable domain: GAGVSQTPSNKVTEKGKYVELRCDPISGHTALYWYRQSLGQGPEFLIYFQGTGAADDSGLPNDRFFAVRPEGSVSTLKIQRTERGDSAVYLCASSRLAGVQETQYFGPGTRLLVL.

The V and J genes are TRBV11-3 and TRBJ2-6; D call uncertain. The CDR3 spans 15 residues. Germline values: CDR1 SGHNT, CDR2 YENEEA. Trimming stripped 5 bases from V and 0 bases from J, with 8 bases between. The DNA for the CDR3 is TGTGCCAGCAGCGTCATCCTCTCTGGGGCCAACGTCCTGACTTTC. Translating it yields CASSVILSGANVLTF.